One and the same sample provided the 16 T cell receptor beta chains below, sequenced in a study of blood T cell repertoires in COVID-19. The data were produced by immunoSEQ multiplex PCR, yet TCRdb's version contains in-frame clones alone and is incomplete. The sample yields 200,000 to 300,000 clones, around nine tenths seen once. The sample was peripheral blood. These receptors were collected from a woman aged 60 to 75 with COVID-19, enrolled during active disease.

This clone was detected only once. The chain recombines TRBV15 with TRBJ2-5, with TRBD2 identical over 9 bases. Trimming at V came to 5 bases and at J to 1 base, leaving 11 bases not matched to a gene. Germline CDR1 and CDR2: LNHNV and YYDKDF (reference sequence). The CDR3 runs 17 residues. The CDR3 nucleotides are TGTGCCACCAGCCAGGGGGGACTAGCAGCTGTCCAAGAGACCCAGTACTTC. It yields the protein CATSQGGLAAVQETQYF.

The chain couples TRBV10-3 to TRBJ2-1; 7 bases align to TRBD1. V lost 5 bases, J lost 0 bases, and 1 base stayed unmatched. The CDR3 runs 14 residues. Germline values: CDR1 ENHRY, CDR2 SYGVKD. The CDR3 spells CAISTGASYNEQFF. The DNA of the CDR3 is TGTGCCATCAGTACAGGGGCCTCCTACAATGAGCAGTTCTTC.

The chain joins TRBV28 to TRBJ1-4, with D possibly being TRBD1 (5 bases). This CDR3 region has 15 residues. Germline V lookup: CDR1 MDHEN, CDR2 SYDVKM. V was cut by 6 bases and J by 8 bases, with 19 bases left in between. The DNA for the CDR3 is TGTGCCAGCAGGGCTACGGGGGACGGGGACGAAAAACTGTTTTTT. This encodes CASRATGDGDEKLFF.

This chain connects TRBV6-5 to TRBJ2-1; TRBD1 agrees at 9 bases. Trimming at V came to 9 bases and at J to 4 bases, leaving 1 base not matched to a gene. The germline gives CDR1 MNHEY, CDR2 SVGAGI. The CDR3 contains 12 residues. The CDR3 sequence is CASGTGYNEQFF. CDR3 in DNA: TGTGCCAGTGGGACAGGGTACAATGAGCAGTTCTTC.

CDR3 sequence reads: CASSWGGPNYGYTF. The CDR3 coding sequence is TGTGCCAGCAGCTGGGGGGGTCCTAACTATGGCTACACCTTC. The chain couples TRBV27 to TRBJ1-2; D is possibly TRBD1 (5 bases). The V end was cut by 6 bases, the J end by 0 bases, with 11 bases between. This CDR3 spans 14 amino acids. Germline CDR1 is MNHEY and CDR2 is SMNVEV (reference sequence).

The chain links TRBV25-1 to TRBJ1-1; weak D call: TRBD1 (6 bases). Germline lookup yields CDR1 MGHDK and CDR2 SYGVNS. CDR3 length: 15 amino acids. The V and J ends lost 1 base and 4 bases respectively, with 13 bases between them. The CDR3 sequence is CASSESTGSGTEAFF. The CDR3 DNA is TGTGCCAGCAGTGAATCCACAGGGTCGGGCACTGAAGCTTTCTTT.

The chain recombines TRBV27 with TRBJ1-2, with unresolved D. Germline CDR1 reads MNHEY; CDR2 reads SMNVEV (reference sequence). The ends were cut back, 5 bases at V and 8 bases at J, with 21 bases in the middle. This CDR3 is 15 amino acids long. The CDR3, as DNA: TGTGCCAGCAGTCCCAACTCCGGGAACCAGCGGGGCTACACCTTC. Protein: CASSPNSGNQRGYTF.

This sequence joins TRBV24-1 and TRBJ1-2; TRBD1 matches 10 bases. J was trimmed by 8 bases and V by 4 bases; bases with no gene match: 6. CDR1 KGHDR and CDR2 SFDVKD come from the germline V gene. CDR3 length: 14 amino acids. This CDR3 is CATSDPGQGLGYTF. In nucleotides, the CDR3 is TGTGCCACCAGTGACCCGGGACAGGGGTTAGGCTACACCTTC.

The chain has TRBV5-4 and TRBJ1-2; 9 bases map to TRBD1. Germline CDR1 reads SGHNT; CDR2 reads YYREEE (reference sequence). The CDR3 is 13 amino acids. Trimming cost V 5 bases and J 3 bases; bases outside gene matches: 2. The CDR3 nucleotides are TGTGCCAGCAGACGGACAGGGGACTATGGCTACACCTTC. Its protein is CASRRTGDYGYTF.

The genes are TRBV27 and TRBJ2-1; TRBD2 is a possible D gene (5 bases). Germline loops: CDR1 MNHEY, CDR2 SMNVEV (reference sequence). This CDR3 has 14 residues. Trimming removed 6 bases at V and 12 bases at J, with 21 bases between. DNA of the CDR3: TGTGCCAGCAGCCCCCTTGTATTCAGCGAGGGGCAGTTCTTC. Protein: CASSPLVFSEGQFF.

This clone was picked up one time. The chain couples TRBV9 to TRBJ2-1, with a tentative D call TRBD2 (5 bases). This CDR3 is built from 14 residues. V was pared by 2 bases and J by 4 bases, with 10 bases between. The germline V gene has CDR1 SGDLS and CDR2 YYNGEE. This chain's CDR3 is CASSVAGYYNEQFF. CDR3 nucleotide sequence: TGTGCCAGCAGCGTGGCGGGTTATTACAATGAGCAGTTCTTC.

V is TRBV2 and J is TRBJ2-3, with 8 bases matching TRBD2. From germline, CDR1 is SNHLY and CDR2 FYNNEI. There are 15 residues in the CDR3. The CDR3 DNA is TGTGTCACTACCCCCGGCGGGGGGACCACAGATACGCAGTATTTT. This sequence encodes CVTTPGGGTTDTQYF.

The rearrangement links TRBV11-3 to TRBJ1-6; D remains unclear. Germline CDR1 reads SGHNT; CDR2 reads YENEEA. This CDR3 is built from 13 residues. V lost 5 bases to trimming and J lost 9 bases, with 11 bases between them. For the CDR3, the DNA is TGTGCCAGCAGCCCTACGGGGATTTCACCCCTCCACTTT. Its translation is CASSPTGISPLHF.

Here the CDR3 DNA reads TGTGCCAGCACGAGGACAGGGGGCACAGATACGCAGTATTTT. Translated, it gives CASTRTGGTDTQYF. The rearrangement links TRBV9 to TRBJ2-3; 9 bases map to TRBD1. Germline loops: CDR1 SGDLS, CDR2 YYNGEE. This CDR3 is built from 14 residues. Trimming cost V 6 bases and J 1 base; bases outside gene matches: 3.

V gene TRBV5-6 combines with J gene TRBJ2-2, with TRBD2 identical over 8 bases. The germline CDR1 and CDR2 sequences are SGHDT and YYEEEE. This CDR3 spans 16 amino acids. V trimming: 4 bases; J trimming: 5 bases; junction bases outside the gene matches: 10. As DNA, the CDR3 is TGTGCCAGCAGCCCGGTTGGGACTAGGCGTACCGGGGAGCTGTTTTTT. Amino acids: CASSPVGTRRTGELFF.

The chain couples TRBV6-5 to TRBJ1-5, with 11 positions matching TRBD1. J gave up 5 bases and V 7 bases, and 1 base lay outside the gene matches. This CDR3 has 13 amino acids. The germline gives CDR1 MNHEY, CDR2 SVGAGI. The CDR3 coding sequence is TGTGCCAGCATGGGACAGGGGGATCAGCCCCAGCATTTT. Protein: CASMGQGDQPQHF.